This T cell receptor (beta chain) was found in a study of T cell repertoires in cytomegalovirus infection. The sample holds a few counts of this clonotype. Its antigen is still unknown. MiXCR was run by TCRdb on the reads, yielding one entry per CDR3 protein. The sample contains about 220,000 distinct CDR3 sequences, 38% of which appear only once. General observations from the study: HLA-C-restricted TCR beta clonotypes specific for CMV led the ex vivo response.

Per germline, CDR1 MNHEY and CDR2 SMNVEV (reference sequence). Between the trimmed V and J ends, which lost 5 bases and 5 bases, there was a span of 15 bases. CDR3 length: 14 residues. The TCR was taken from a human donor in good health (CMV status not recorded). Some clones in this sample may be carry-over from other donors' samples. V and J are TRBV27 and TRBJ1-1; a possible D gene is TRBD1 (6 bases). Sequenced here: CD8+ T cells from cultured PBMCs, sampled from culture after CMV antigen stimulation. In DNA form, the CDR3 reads TGTGCCAGCAGTGACAGGAGGAGTCGGACTGAAGCTTTCTTT. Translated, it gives CASSDRRSRTEAFF.